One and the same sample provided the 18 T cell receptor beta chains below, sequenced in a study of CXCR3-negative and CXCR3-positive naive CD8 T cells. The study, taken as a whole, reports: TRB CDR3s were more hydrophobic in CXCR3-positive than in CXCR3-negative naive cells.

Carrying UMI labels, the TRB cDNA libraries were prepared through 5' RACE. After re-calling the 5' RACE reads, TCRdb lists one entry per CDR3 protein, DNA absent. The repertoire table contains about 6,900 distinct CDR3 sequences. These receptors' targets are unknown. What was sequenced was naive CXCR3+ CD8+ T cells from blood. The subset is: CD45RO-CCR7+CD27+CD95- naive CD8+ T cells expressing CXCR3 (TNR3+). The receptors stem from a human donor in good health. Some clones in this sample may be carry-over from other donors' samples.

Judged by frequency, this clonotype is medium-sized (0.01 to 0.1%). The CDR3 loop reads CATSSEPGINYEQYF. The genes are TRBV15 and TRBJ2-7; TCRdb names TRBD2, which stays unverified in the absence of DNA. The germline gives CDR1 LNHNV, CDR2 YYDKDF (reference sequence). This CDR3 region has 15 residues.

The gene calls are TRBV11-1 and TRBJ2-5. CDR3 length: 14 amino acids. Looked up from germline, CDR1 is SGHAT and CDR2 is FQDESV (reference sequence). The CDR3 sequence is CASSLVGVQETQYF.

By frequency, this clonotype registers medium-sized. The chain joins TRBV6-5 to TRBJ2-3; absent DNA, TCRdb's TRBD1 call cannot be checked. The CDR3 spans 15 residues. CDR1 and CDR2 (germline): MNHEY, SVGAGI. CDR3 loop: CASNPTGGGTDTQYF.

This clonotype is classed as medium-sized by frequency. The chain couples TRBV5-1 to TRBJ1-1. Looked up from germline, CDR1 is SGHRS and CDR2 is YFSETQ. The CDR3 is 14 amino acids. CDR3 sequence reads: CASSLRGLNTEAFF.

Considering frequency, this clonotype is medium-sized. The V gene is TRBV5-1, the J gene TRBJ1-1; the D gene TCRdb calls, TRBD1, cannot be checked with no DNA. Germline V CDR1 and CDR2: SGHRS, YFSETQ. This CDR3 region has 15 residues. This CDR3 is CASSGYGQGNTEAFF.

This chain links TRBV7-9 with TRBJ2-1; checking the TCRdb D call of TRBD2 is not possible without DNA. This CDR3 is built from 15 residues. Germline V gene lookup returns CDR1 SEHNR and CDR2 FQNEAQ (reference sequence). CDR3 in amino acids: CASSAGTSDSNEQFF. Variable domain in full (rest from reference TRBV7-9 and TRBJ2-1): DTGVSQNPRHKITKRGQNVTFRCDPISEHNRLYWYRQTLGQGPEFLTYFQNEAQLEKSRLLSDRFSAERPKGSFSTLEIQRTEQGDSAMYLCASSAGTSDSNEQFFGPGTRLTVL.

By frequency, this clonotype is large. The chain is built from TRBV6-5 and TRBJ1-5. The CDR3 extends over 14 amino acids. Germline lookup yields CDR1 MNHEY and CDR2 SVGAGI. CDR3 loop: CASSPSDILQPQHF.

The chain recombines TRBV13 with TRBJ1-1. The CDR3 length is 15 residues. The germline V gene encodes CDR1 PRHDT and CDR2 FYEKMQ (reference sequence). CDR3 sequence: CASSRQRGLNTEAFF.

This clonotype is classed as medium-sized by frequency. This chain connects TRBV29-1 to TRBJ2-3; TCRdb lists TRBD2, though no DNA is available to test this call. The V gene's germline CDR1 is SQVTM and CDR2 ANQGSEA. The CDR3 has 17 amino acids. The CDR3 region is CSIGTSGRNSWVGTQYF.

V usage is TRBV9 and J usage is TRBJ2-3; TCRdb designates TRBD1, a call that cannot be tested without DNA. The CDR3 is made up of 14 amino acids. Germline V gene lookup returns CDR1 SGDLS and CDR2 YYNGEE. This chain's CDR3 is CASRGQGSTDTQYF.

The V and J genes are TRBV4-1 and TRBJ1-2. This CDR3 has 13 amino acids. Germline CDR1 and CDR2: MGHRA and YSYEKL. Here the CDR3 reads CASSQHSYYGYTF.

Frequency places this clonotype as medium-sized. CDR3 protein: CASSLELGVYEQYF. The rearrangement links TRBV5-1 to TRBJ2-7. CDR1 is SGHRS and CDR2 is YFSETQ in the germline V gene. The CDR3 sequence is 14 residues long.

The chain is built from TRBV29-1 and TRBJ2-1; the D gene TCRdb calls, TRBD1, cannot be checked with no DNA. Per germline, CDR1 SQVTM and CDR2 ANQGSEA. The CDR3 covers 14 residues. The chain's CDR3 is CSVEEPDMYNEQFF.

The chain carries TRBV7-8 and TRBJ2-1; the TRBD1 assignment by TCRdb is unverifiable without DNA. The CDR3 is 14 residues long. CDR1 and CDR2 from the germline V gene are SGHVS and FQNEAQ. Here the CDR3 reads CASSKRDGNNEQFF. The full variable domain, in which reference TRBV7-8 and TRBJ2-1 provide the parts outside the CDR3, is GAGVSQSPRYKVAKRGQDVALRCDPISGHVSLFWYQQALGQGPEFLTYFQNEAQLDKSGLPSDRFFAERPEGSVSTLKIQRTQQEDSAVYLCASSKRDGNNEQFFGPGTRLTVL.

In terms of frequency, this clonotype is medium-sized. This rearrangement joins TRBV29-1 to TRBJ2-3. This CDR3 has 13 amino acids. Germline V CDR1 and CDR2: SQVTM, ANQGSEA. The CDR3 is CSVEDPESDTQYF.

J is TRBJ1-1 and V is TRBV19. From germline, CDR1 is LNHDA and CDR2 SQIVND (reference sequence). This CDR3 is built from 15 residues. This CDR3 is CASSVYSPVNTEAFF.

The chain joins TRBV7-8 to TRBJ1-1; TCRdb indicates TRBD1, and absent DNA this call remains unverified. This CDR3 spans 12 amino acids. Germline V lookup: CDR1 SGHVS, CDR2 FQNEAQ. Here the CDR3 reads CASSSPTVEAFF.

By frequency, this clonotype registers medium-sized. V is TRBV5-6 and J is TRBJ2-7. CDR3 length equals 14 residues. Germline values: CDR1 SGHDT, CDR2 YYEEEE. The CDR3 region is CASSLDGNYYEQYF.